This T cell receptor (beta chain) was found in a study of T cell responses to AZD1222 COVID-19 vaccine. Notes on the study in general: Most donors were white British, females outnumbered males, and clonal diversity was possibly underestimated. Targets within unmutated variant regions were reportedly found for nearly half of spike-specific TCRs. Repertoires were collected only later (after the peak T cell response had occurred). Receipt of two AZD1222 doses was followed by a rise in Spike-specific TCR breadth and depth.

On this clone itself: As yet, its antigen is unknown.

The protocol was immunoSEQ multiplex PCR, while the TCRdb copy is restricted to in-frame clones and leaves out a portion. The sample has 70,000 or so clones, over 75% seen once. CDR3 length: 13 residues. Germline V gene lookup returns CDR1 SQVTM and CDR2 ANQGSEA. Trimming cost V 6 bases and J 1 base, with 12 bases left between them. The sequence was obtained from an adult in good health. J is TRBJ1-1 and V is TRBV29-1; D ambiguous. Sequences were derived from peripheral blood, sampled on day 0 of AZD1222 vaccination. CDR3 sequence reads: CSVSRPENTEAFF. CDR3 bases: TGCAGCGTATCCCGGCCGGAGAACACTGAAGCTTTCTTT.